This TCR beta chain came from a study of neoadjuvant anti-PD-1 for oral cavity cancer. V was trimmed by 0 bases and J by 9 bases, leaving 13 bases between them. The CDR3 is 14 residues long. CDR1 SGHTA and CDR2 FQGNSA come from the germline V gene. These newly diagnosed stage II-IVA oral cavity squamous cell carcinoma patients had no prior systemic or radiation treatment. Patients had HPV-negative, locally advanced oral cavity squamous cell carcinoma. Libraries were prepared by immunoSEQ multiplex PCR; TCRdb keeps only in-frame clonotypes and omits some of them. The table lists 13,000 to 15,000 clones, 70% of them singletons. This clone has just one count.

Sequencing used PBMCs, obtained before nivolumab (anti-PD-1) treatment. The J gene is TRBJ2-3, the V gene TRBV7-2; a possible D gene is TRBD2 (6 bases). The origin of this receptor is a person aged 40-85 years with oral cavity squamous cell carcinoma. The CDR3 sequence is CASSLAQPGGTQYF. The DNA of the CDR3 is TGTGCCAGCAGCTTAGCGCAACCTGGGGGGACGCAGTATTTT.